A selection of T cell receptor beta chains follows, all from one sample in a study of brain T cells in children with intractable seizures. The table came from immunoSEQ multiplex PCR; TCRdb's copy has only in-frame clones and leaves some out. The sample consists of about 340,000 clones, 85% to 95% of them appearing once. The material was peripheral blood, obtained approximately 5 months after surgery. Receptors were obtained from a boy under two years old with tuberous sclerosis and intractable seizures. CDR3s include the opening cysteine and the closing phenylalanine or tryptophan. D genes are given only for firm matches. Expanded clones are given a class, and other clones once, few, many or no size at all.

d_call clone_size j_call v_call cdr3_aa cdr3_nt
TRBD1 . TRBJ2-3 TRBV5-4 CASSLYRGVSTDTQYF TGTGCCAGCAGCTTGTACAGGGGGGTTAGCACAGATACGCAGTATTTT
. . TRBJ2-7 TRBV7-8 CASSLGWGTYEQYF TGTGCCAGCAGCTTAGGTTGGGGGACCTACGAGCAGTACTTC
. . TRBJ1-1 TRBV5-5 CASSFNGPNTEAFF TGTGCCAGCAGCTTCAACGGGCCAAACACTGAAGCTTTCTTT
. . TRBJ2-1 TRBV5-1 CASSLRLPGNNEQFF TGCGCCAGCAGCTTGCGACTACCCGGGAACAATGAGCAGTTCTTC
. . TRBJ1-2 TRBV27 CASSLSVRGPHGYTF TGTGCCAGCAGTTTATCGGTTCGGGGCCCACATGGCTACACCTTC
TRBD2 once TRBJ2-1 TRBV6-5 CASSSGLAVNEQFF TGTGCCAGCAGTTCGGGACTAGCGGTCAATGAGCAGTTCTTC
. . TRBJ1-1 TRBV5-4 CASSELQGALNTEAFF TGTGCCAGCAGCGAGCTTCAGGGTGCATTGAACACTGAAGCTTTCTTT
. . TRBJ2-1 TRBV2 CASSWTVHNEQFF TGTGCCAGCAGTTGGACAGTCCACAATGAGCAGTTCTTC
TRBD1 . TRBJ1-4 TRBV5-6 CASSHGEGAWEKLFF TGTGCCAGCAGCCATGGGGAGGGGGCTTGGGAAAAACTGTTTTTT
. . TRBJ2-7 TRBV5-1 CASSLAGAEQYF TGCGCCAGCAGCTTGGCGGGGGCCGAGCAGTACTTC